A single sample gave rise to the 26 T cell receptor beta chains below, sequenced in a study of T-cell reconstitution after alpha-beta-depleted transplantation in children (dated by TCRdb to the mid-2010s). In the paper's terms, the treatment or condition label means: allogeneic hematopoietic cell transplantation with graft depleted of TCRalphabeta T cells and CD19 B cells. The library was prepared using PCR. The instrument was an Illumina HiSeq 2500. To normalize quantification of the TCRbeta repertoire, the TCR libraries were built with molecular barcoding that relied on unique molecular identifiers. TCRdb reworked the public reads: Q25 trimming with fastp, MiXCR clone assembly, productive beta chains retained. Merged by CDR3 protein, the rows form single entries marked with the most common genes and DNA. The sample includes fewer than 500,000 distinct CDR3 sequences, with approximately 41% observed a single time. Of the sample, roughly 27% is held by the ten largest clones.

Specimen: PBMCs, collected before TCRalphabeta/CD19-depleted stem cell transplant. These receptors all stem from a girl aged 2 to 10 with aplastic anemia, due to receive a stem cell transplant.

The J gene is TRBJ2-3, the V gene TRBV28; the match to TRBD2 covers 11 bases. CDR3 length: 16 amino acids. The J segment lost 2 bases and the V segment lost 6 bases, leaving 7 bases of the junction unmatched. The germline CDR1 and CDR2 sequences are MDHEN and SYDVKM. The CDR3: CASRKRLAGSTDTQYF. For the CDR3, the DNA is TGTGCCAGCAGGAAAAGACTAGCGGGATCCACAGATACGCAGTATTTT.

The rearrangement uses TRBV29-1 and TRBJ1-3; tentatively, D is TRBD1 (5 bases). This CDR3 region has 13 residues. Between the trimmed V and J ends, which lost 7 bases and 2 bases, there was a span of 12 bases. The germline gives CDR1 SQVTM, CDR2 ANQGSEA. The CDR3 protein is CSARLGAGNTIYF. CDR3 sequence (DNA): TGCAGCGCCCGGCTGGGGGCTGGAAACACCATATATTTT.

The V gene is TRBV15, the J gene TRBJ2-3; either TRBD1 or TRBD2 may supply D (5 bases each). With 2 bases removed from V and 4 bases from J, the gap between germline ends came to 13 bases. The CDR3 consists of 15 residues. Germline CDR1 LNHNV, CDR2 YYDKDF (reference sequence). The CDR3 DNA reads TGTGCCACCAGCAGACCGCACGGGGACGCAGATACGCAGTATTTT. This codes for CATSRPHGDADTQYF.

The chain uses TRBV18 and TRBJ2-7; maybe TRBD1 (5 bases). This CDR3 contains 14 residues. Trimming removed 5 bases from V and 0 bases from J, with 11 bases in between. CDR1 and CDR2 (germline): KGHSH, LQKENI. The CDR3 sequence: CASSRQRSSYEQYF. The CDR3 bases are TGTGCCAGCTCAAGACAGAGGAGCTCCTACGAGCAGTACTTC.

The CDR3: CASSLGSGGYEQYF. The CDR3 nucleotides read TGTGCCAGCAGCTTAGGGTCCGGCGGCTACGAGCAGTACTTC. V and J are TRBV7-2 and TRBJ2-7; D gene uncertain. This CDR3 contains 14 residues. Trimming took 1 base from V and 3 from J, leaving 10 bases between them. Germline CDR1 reads SGHTA; CDR2 reads FQGNSA.

This clonotype was counted only a few times. This chain joins TRBV7-2 and TRBJ2-5, with TRBD2 matching over 9 bases. With V trimmed by 1 base and J by 2 bases, 5 bases remained unmatched. CDR3 length: 16 residues. Germline V gives CDR1 SGHTA, CDR2 FQGNSA. In DNA form, the CDR3 reads TGTGCCAGCAGCTTAGGGGGACTAGCTTCACAAGAGACCCAGTACTTC. Translated: CASSLGGLASQETQYF. The complete variable domain, with remaining parts taken from reference TRBV7-2 and TRBJ2-5, reads GAGVSQSPSNKVTEKGKDVELRCDPISGHTALYWYRQSLGQGLEFLIYFQGNSAPDKSGLPSDRFSAERTGGSVSTLTIQRTQQEDSAVYLCASSLGGLASQETQYFGPGTRLLVL.

The V gene is TRBV6-5, the J gene TRBJ1-1; 8 bases match TRBD1. V gave up 0 bases and J gave up 5 bases; unmatched junction bases: 5. CDR1 is MNHEY and CDR2 is SVGAGI in the germline V gene. The CDR3 runs 15 residues. The CDR3 protein is CASSYSVQGATEAFF. Written as DNA, the CDR3 is TGTGCCAGCAGTTACTCGGTTCAGGGGGCTACTGAAGCTTTCTTT.

CDR3: CSARAGGPSNEQFF. The DNA of the CDR3 is TGCAGTGCTAGAGCGGGGGGGCCGTCCAATGAGCAGTTCTTC. The chain combines TRBV20-1 with TRBJ2-1, with 8 nucleotides matching TRBD2. Per the germline V gene, CDR1 is DFQATT and CDR2 is SNEGSKA (reference sequence). CDR3 length: 14 residues. After removal of 1 base from V and 6 bases from J, the junction contained 5 bases not matched to a gene.

This clonotype was seen repeatedly, ten times or more. The genes are TRBV12-3 or TRBV12-4 and TRBJ1-5; 7 positions agree with TRBD1. The trim removed 4 bases at V and 3 bases at J, leaving 3 bases unmatched. The CDR3 is made up of 14 amino acids. CDR3 region: CASSSGQFNQPQHF. CDR3 bases: TGTGCCAGCAGTTCGGGACAGTTCAATCAGCCCCAGCATTTT.

This clonotype turned up a few times. The rearrangement uses TRBV28 and TRBJ2-3; possible D gene TRBD1, 6 bases. Trimming took 4 bases from V and 5 from J, leaving 13 bases between them. This CDR3 comprises 14 residues. CDR1 and CDR2 (germline): MDHEN, SYDVKM. As DNA, the CDR3 is TGTGCCAGCAGTTCGACAAACAGGGTAGATACGCAGTATTTT. The encoded protein is CASSSTNRVDTQYF.

This clonotype was seen more than once but under ten times. The CDR3 sequence: CASSLGDSYSNQPQHF. Here the CDR3 DNA reads TGCGCCAGCAGCTTGGGTGACAGTTATAGCAATCAGCCCCAGCATTTT. This chain joins TRBV5-1 and TRBJ1-5; a possible D gene is TRBD1 (5 bases). The germline V gene encodes CDR1 SGHRS and CDR2 YFSETQ. V lost 0 bases and J lost 0, with 10 bases in between. The CDR3 covers 16 residues.

This chain joins TRBV19 and TRBJ2-5; 9 bases map to TRBD2. The CDR3 covers 13 residues. Germline values: CDR1 LNHDA, CDR2 SQIVND (reference sequence). Trimming removed 8 bases from V and 5 bases from J; junction bases left unmatched: 6. CDR3 DNA sequence: TGTGCCAGTGCTGCGGGAGGGCGGGAGACCCAGTACTTC. It specifies CASAAGGRETQYF.

This clonotype was found many times. This chain uses TRBV3-1 with TRBJ2-1; D unresolved. Between the trimmed V and J ends, which lost 3 bases and 0 bases, there was a span of 0 bases. The germline V gene encodes CDR1 LGHDT and CDR2 YNNKEL (reference sequence). The CDR3 consists of 12 residues. The CDR3 sequence is CASSHSYNEQFF. DNA for the CDR3: TGTGCCAGCAGCCACTCCTACAATGAGCAGTTCTTC.

The sample holds a few counts of this clonotype. This chain uses TRBV29-1 with TRBJ2-3; either TRBD1 or TRBD2 may fit D (5 bases each). This CDR3 comprises 14 residues. Between the trimmed V and J ends, which lost 4 bases and 1 base, there was a span of 12 bases. The V gene's germline CDR1 is SQVTM and CDR2 ANQGSEA. The CDR3 nucleotides read TGCAGCGTTGTGGGACGGGCGGGCACAGATACGCAGTATTTT. It specifies CSVVGRAGTDTQYF.

The chain carries TRBV20-1 and TRBJ2-5; 8 bases are shared with TRBD2. The V and J ends lost 6 bases and 0 bases, in that order; junction bases with no gene match: 9. CDR1 is DFQATT, CDR2 SNEGSKA, per germline (reference sequence). The length of the CDR3 is 15 residues. CDR3 in amino acids: CSAKDGRGDQETQYF. The CDR3 bases are TGCAGTGCCAAGGACGGGCGGGGGGACCAAGAGACCCAGTACTTC.

This clonotype has just a few counts. This chain links TRBV3-1 with TRBJ1-1; D unclear. Per the germline V gene, CDR1 is LGHDT and CDR2 is YNNKEL (reference sequence). Trimming took off 0 bases at V and 0 bases at J, with 8 bases between the two ends. CDR3 length: 15 amino acids. The DNA of the CDR3 is TGTGCCAGCAGCCAAGAAGGCGTCATGAACACTGAAGCTTTCTTT. Translating it yields CASSQEGVMNTEAFF.

The table lists this clonotype with a few counts. The CDR3 coding sequence is TGTGCCAGCAGTGTGCGGGGGGAGGGGAGTGAGCAGTTCTTC. This translates into CASSVRGEGSEQFF. The chain links TRBV6-1 to TRBJ2-1, with 8 bases identical to TRBD2. Trimming removed 4 bases from V and 9 bases from J; junction bases left unmatched: 8. The CDR3 is 14 residues long. In germline, CDR1 is MNHNS, CDR2 SASEGT.

The chain has TRBV29-1 and TRBJ2-2; D is undetermined. Germline loops: CDR1 SQVTM, CDR2 ANQGSEA. The CDR3 totals 12 residues. V was cut by 4 bases and J by 3 bases, with 6 bases left in between. The CDR3 region has the DNA TGCAGCGTTGCCCGGGACACCGGGGAGCTGTTTTTT. It is translated as CSVARDTGELFF.

This clonotype was seen many times. V gene TRBV7-9 combines with J gene TRBJ2-2, with 11 positions matching TRBD2. CDR1 and CDR2 (germline): SEHNR, FQNEAQ (reference sequence). The CDR3 has 16 amino acids. Unmatched junction bases numbered 7, after V lost 8 bases and J lost 2 bases. The CDR3 nucleotides are TGTGCCAGCTGGGGAGGGACTAGCGGAAACACCGGGGAGCTGTTTTTT. It yields the protein CASWGGTSGNTGELFF.

This clonotype was counted at least ten times. The V gene is TRBV20-1, the J gene TRBJ2-3, with 14 nucleotides matching TRBD2. The ends lost 3 bases at V and 5 bases at J; junction bases unmatched: 10. The CDR3 sequence is 17 residues long. Germline CDR1 reads DFQATT; CDR2 reads SNEGSKA (reference sequence). The CDR3 nucleotides are TGCAGTGCTAGGATACCGGGACTAGCGGGGGTGAGAGATACGCAGTATTTT. Its protein product is CSARIPGLAGVRDTQYF.

This chain connects TRBV28 to TRBJ2-2, with 7 bases aligning to TRBD1. The J segment lost 3 bases and the V segment lost 4 bases, leaving 8 bases of the junction unmatched. The CDR3 extends over 16 amino acids. The V gene's germline CDR1 is MDHEN and CDR2 SYDVKM. Written as DNA, the CDR3 is TGTGCCAGCAGTTCTATACAGGGGTCCTACACCGGGGAGCTGTTTTTT. Its protein product is CASSSIQGSYTGELFF.

The V call is TRBV19, the J call TRBJ1-1; unclear D gene. V lost 0 bases to trimming and J lost 1 base, with 9 bases between them. The CDR3 runs 15 residues. CDR1 and CDR2 from the germline V gene are LNHDA and SQIVND (reference sequence). CDR3 DNA sequence: TGTGCCAGTAGTATAGAGGTGGGAGAGAACACTGAAGCTTTCTTT. Translation: CASSIEVGENTEAFF.

This clonotype came up many times. The chain has TRBV6-5 and TRBJ2-5; D is unresolved. This CDR3 contains 13 residues. Germline CDR1 reads MNHEY; CDR2 reads SVGAGI. V was cut by 4 bases and J by 1 base, with 7 bases left in between. CDR3 loop: CASSLQLQETQYF. The CDR3 region has the DNA TGTGCCAGCAGTTTGCAGCTCCAAGAGACCCAGTACTTC.

The rearrangement joins TRBV20-1 to TRBJ2-7; D not resolved. V was shortened by 4 bases and J by 5 bases, with 21 bases between the two germline ends. Germline V lookup: CDR1 DFQATT, CDR2 SNEGSKA (reference sequence). This CDR3 contains 15 residues. This CDR3 is CSAKQPRGNSHEQYF. CDR3 nucleotide sequence: TGCAGTGCTAAACAACCACGCGGTAACAGCCACGAGCAGTACTTC.

This clonotype was counted ten times or more. The chain combines TRBV4-1 with TRBJ2-1, with 7 bases aligning to TRBD2. The V gene's germline CDR1 is MGHRA and CDR2 YSYEKL. Trimming cost V 0 bases and J 5 bases; bases outside gene matches: 4. There are 15 residues in the CDR3. This chain's CDR3 is CASSQEDGRNNEQFF. CDR3 DNA: TGCGCCAGCAGCCAAGAGGACGGGAGGAACAATGAGCAGTTCTTC.

This clonotype was recorded only once. V is TRBV20-1 and J is TRBJ2-7; 9 bases align to TRBD2. The ends lost 5 bases at V and 5 bases at J; junction bases unmatched: 13. The CDR3 sequence is 15 residues long. Germline assignment: CDR1 DFQATT and CDR2 SNEGSKA (reference sequence). DNA for the CDR3: TGCAGTGCTCGTACCGATAGCGGGAGACCCCACGAGCAGTACTTC. It yields the protein CSARTDSGRPHEQYF.